One T cell receptor beta chain is described in this entry. Its specificity is not known. This sample is part of a study of T cell responses to AZD1222 COVID-19 vaccine. The wider study: Second doses were pooled across both intervals (about 4 or about 12 weeks). Study-wide results and caveats: None of the repertoires were sampled until the peak T cell response had passed. It should be noted that donors were predominantly white British and more often female, and clonal diversity was possibly underestimated. Vaccine-associated CD4 TCRs spanned spike, dominant at 160-218 and 743-854.

V lost 6 bases and J lost 5; bases outside the gene matches: 12. The CDR3 has 16 residues. Germline values: CDR1 LNHDA, CDR2 SQIVND (reference sequence). Sequencing used immunoSEQ multiplex PCR; TCRdb keeps in-frame clones, though not all of them. The table lists 140,000 to 150,000 clones, more than 70% of them singletons. The chain is built from TRBV19 and TRBJ1-5; 8 positions agree with TRBD1. The clonotype was recovered from an adult in good health. Sequenced here: peripheral blood, sampled on day 0 of AZD1222 vaccination. This CDR3 is CASSWGQAWADQPQHF. CDR3 nucleotide sequence: TGTGCCAGTAGCTGGGGACAGGCTTGGGCGGATCAGCCCCAGCATTTT.